The rows below give T cell receptor beta chains drawn from one sample of a study of blood T cell repertoires in COVID-19. The repertoire was sequenced with immunoSEQ multiplex PCR; TCRdb's copy has only in-frame clones and lacks some. The sample has roughly 71,000 clones, just over 85% seen once. The sequenced sample consisted of peripheral blood. Every receptor here comes from a man under 40 with acute or convalescent COVID-19. The CDR3 runs from the conserved cysteine through the conserved F or W. The order of the fields is J gene, V gene, clone size, D gene, CDR3 DNA, CDR3 protein. A D gene is named only where the DNA matches it firmly. Size tells how often a clone was seen (once, few, many) or the class of an expanded clone, and some rows leave it out.

j_gene: TRBJ1-1
v_gene: TRBV19
abundance: -
d_gene: -
CDR3nt: TGTGCCAGTAGTATAGCCGGAGACACTGAAGCTTTCTTT
CDR3aa: CASSIAGDTEAFF

j_gene: TRBJ1-1
v_gene: TRBV4-3
abundance: -
d_gene: TRBD1
CDR3nt: TGCGCCAGCAGCCAAGATCTTCGGGACAGTGAAGCTTTCTTT
CDR3aa: CASSQDLRDSEAFF

j_gene: TRBJ1-1
v_gene: TRBV5-1
abundance: -
d_gene: -
CDR3nt: TGCGCCAGCAGCTGGGCAGATTCTGAAGCTTTCTTT
CDR3aa: CASSWADSEAFF

j_gene: TRBJ1-3
v_gene: TRBV28
abundance: -
d_gene: -
CDR3nt: TGTGCCAGCACCCTAAGGACAGCCTCTGGAAACACCATATATTTT
CDR3aa: CASTLRTASGNTIYF

j_gene: TRBJ2-1
v_gene: TRBV27
abundance: few
d_gene: -
CDR3nt: TGTGCCAGCAGTTACAGGGAGTGGTTGAATGAGCAGTTCTTC
CDR3aa: CASSYREWLNEQFF

j_gene: TRBJ1-2
v_gene: TRBV5-1
abundance: once
d_gene: TRBD1
CDR3nt: TGCGCCAGCAGCGCGGGACAGGGCTATGGCTACACCTTC
CDR3aa: CASSAGQGYGYTF

j_gene: TRBJ1-1
v_gene: TRBV5-4
abundance: -
d_gene: -
CDR3nt: TGTGCCAGCAGCTTTGACATTCTGAACACTGAAGCTTTCTTT
CDR3aa: CASSFDILNTEAFF

j_gene: TRBJ1-5
v_gene: TRBV7-6
abundance: -
d_gene: -
CDR3nt: TGTGCCAGCAGCTTGCATGTACAGGGTTCGGGCAATCAGCCCCAGCATTTT
CDR3aa: CASSLHVQGSGNQPQHF

j_gene: TRBJ2-7
v_gene: TRBV7-8
abundance: -
d_gene: TRBD1
CDR3nt: TGTGCCAGCAGCTTAGGAGGGACAGGCGGCTACGAGCAGTACTTC
CDR3aa: CASSLGGTGGYEQYF

j_gene: TRBJ1-1
v_gene: TRBV6-6
abundance: once
d_gene: -
CDR3nt: TGTGCCAGCAGTTACTCCCTATCAAGGGGGAACACTGAAGCTTTCTTT
CDR3aa: CASSYSLSRGNTEAFF

j_gene: TRBJ2-2
v_gene: TRBV6-5
abundance: -
d_gene: TRBD2
CDR3nt: TGTGCCAGCGAGCGGGGGGGAATAAACACCGGGGAGCTGTTTTTT
CDR3aa: CASERGGINTGELFF

j_gene: TRBJ1-2
v_gene: TRBV10-3
abundance: -
d_gene: TRBD1
CDR3nt: TGTGCCATCAGTGGGGACAGATACTATGGCTACACCTTC
CDR3aa: CAISGDRYYGYTF

j_gene: TRBJ1-6
v_gene: TRBV2
abundance: -
d_gene: -
CDR3nt: TGTGCCAGCAGTGAAGGGAGGGTACACTCACCCCTCCACTTT
CDR3aa: CASSEGRVHSPLHF

j_gene: TRBJ1-2
v_gene: TRBV4-1
abundance: once
d_gene: TRBD1
CDR3nt: TGCGCCAGCAGCCAAGAGGGACAGGGGTTAGGCTACACCTTC
CDR3aa: CASSQEGQGLGYTF

j_gene: TRBJ2-1
v_gene: TRBV4-2
abundance: once
d_gene: TRBD2
CDR3nt: TGTGCCAGCAGCCTGACTAGCGGCGATGAGCAGTTCTTC
CDR3aa: CASSLTSGDEQFF

j_gene: TRBJ2-1
v_gene: TRBV10-2
abundance: -
d_gene: -
CDR3nt: TGCGCCAGCAGTGTGCACGGCTCCTACAATGAGCAGTTCTTC
CDR3aa: CASSVHGSYNEQFF

j_gene: TRBJ2-1
v_gene: TRBV6-6
abundance: -
d_gene: -
CDR3nt: TGTGCCAGCAGTTACAAGGGGGGGAGCAATGAGCAGTTCTTC
CDR3aa: CASSYKGGSNEQFF

j_gene: TRBJ1-2
v_gene: TRBV6-5
abundance: -
d_gene: -
CDR3nt: TGTGCCAGCCTCTTAGTCGGCTACACCTTC
CDR3aa: CASLLVGYTF

j_gene: TRBJ2-3
v_gene: TRBV2
abundance: once
d_gene: TRBD1
CDR3nt: TGTGCCAGCAGTGAAAACAGGGGTTCGCAGTATTTT
CDR3aa: CASSENRGSQYF

j_gene: TRBJ2-2
v_gene: TRBV6-2/TRBV6-3
abundance: -
d_gene: TRBD2
CDR3nt: TGTGCCAGCAGTTCTTGGACTAGCGGGAGTCTCGGGGAGCTGTTTTTT
CDR3aa: CASSSWTSGSLGELFF